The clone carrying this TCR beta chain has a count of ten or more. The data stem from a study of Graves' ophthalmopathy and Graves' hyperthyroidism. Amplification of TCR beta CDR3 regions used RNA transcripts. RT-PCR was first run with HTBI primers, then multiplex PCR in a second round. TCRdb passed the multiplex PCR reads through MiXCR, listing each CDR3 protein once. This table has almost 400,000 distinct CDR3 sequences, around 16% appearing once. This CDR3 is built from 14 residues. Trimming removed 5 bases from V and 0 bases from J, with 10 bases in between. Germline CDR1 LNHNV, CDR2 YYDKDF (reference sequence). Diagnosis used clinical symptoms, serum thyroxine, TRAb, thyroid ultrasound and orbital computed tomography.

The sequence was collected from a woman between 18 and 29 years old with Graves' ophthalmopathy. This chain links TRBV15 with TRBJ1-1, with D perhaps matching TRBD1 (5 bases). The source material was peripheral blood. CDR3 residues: CATSRGTVNTEAFF. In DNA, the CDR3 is TGTGCCACCAGCCGAGGGACCGTGAACACTGAAGCTTTCTTT.